This T cell receptor (beta chain) emerged from a study of blood T cells in healthy people across ages. This clonotype was counted a few times. The CDR3 is 17 amino acids. Germline-derived CDR1 and CDR2 are SNHLY and FYNNEI. Trimming removed 8 bases at V and 0 bases at J, with 22 bases between. A sample-barcoded 5' primer and a J-beta primer mix were used in a second PCR of roughly 6 to 11 cycles. MiXCR was run by TCRdb on the 5' RACE reads, yielding one entry per CDR3 protein. The table shows fewer than 1,200,000 distinct CDR3 sequences, with approximately 25% occurring only once. The same data also contributed to another study, on T cells of mothers and their children. As reported in that work: Persistent microchimeric T cell clones were not found at ~100 per million sensitivity.

The sequence came from a girl aged 2 to 10 in good health. The specimen sequenced was blood. The J gene is TRBJ2-5, the V gene TRBV2; no clear D. The CDR3 DNA is TGTGCCAGCGCTCGGCAGGCCAGCATCCTGTACCAAGAGACCCAGTACTTC. This codes for CASARQASILYQETQYF.